This passage covers 2 T cell receptor beta chains from one sample sequenced in a study of regulatory T cells in long-lasting Graves disease. As to time point: persistent/refractory GD, antithyroid drugs over 5 years with positive TRAb. Researchers made the TCR library from RNA that was extracted from PBMCs. The TCR beta library used iRepertoire HTBI primers with Arm-PCR amplification of CDR3. TCRdb reprocessed the multiplex PCR reads with MiXCR, giving one entry per CDR3 protein. Of around 510,000 distinct CDR3 sequences in the sample, 20% were seen once. Sample: peripheral blood mononuclear cells (PBMCs), taken when the disease was refractory, from a patient treated with antithyroid drugs. Receptor source: a female donor with Graves disease.

The chain recombines TRBV20-1 with TRBJ2-3, with 11 bases fitting TRBD2. V dropped 6 bases and J dropped 6; count of bases not matched to a gene: 11. Per germline, CDR1 DFQATT and CDR2 SNEGSKA (reference sequence). This CDR3 is 15 amino acids long. The CDR3 region is CSATRLAGLADTQYF. In DNA, the CDR3 is TGCAGTGCAACCCGACTAGCGGGACTCGCGGATACGCAGTATTTT.

Only a few counts were recorded for this clonotype. The chain couples TRBV6-1 to TRBJ2-4; 7 bases agree with TRBD2. Germline loops: CDR1 MNHNS, CDR2 SASEGT. V lost 4 bases and J lost 1; bases outside the gene matches: 7. CDR3 length: 16 residues. The CDR3 is CASSVAGFMAKNIQYF. In DNA form, the CDR3 reads TGTGCCAGCAGTGTAGCGGGTTTTATGGCCAAAAACATTCAGTACTTC.